The rows below give T cell receptor beta chains drawn from one sample of a study of neoadjuvant anti-PD-1 for oral cavity cancer. Sequenced by immunoSEQ multiplex PCR; TCRdb stores in-frame clones only, minus some. The sample contains over 80,000 clones, about four fifths of which appear only once. Material: PBMCs, obtained before nivolumab (anti-PD-1) treatment. The receptors originated from a person aged 35 to 85 with oral cavity squamous cell carcinoma. Each CDR3 is given with its conserved first and last residue. Each record gives: CDR3 DNA, CDR3 protein, V gene, clone size, D gene, J gene. A D gene is named only where the DNA matches it firmly. Expanded clones are given a class, and other clones once, few, many or no size at all.

CDR3 DNA: TGTGCCAGCAAGCTGAGCAGCCCCTTAAACATTCAGTACTTC; CDR3 protein: CASKLSSPLNIQYF; V gene: TRBV2; clone size: few; D gene: .; J gene: TRBJ2-4
CDR3 DNA: TGTGCCAGCAGGGCGACGACACCGGGCTCCTACGAGCAGTACTTC; CDR3 protein: CASRATTPGSYEQYF; V gene: TRBV27; clone size: .; D gene: .; J gene: TRBJ2-7
CDR3 DNA: TGCGCCAGCAGCTCGACCGGGACTAGCGAGCAGTACTTC; CDR3 protein: CASSSTGTSEQYF; V gene: TRBV5-1; clone size: .; D gene: TRBD2; J gene: TRBJ2-7
CDR3 DNA: TGCGCCAGCAGCGCGGACAGTATCCCAGCTAACTATGGCTACACCTTC; CDR3 protein: CASSADSIPANYGYTF; V gene: TRBV5-1; clone size: .; D gene: .; J gene: TRBJ1-2
CDR3 DNA: TGTGCCAGCTCAGACCCTGGAAACACCATATATTTT; CDR3 protein: CASSDPGNTIYF; V gene: TRBV6-1; clone size: .; D gene: .; J gene: TRBJ1-3
CDR3 DNA: TGTGCCAGTAGTATAGGGGGGGCCTGGGGCTCCTACAATGAGCAGTTCTTC; CDR3 protein: CASSIGGAWGSYNEQFF; V gene: TRBV19; clone size: once; D gene: .; J gene: TRBJ2-1
CDR3 DNA: TGTGCCAGCAGCTTAGGCGGTGGAAACAATCAGCCCCAGCATTTT; CDR3 protein: CASSLGGGNNQPQHF; V gene: TRBV11-2; clone size: .; D gene: .; J gene: TRBJ1-5
CDR3 DNA: TGTGCCAGCAACCCACCGGGACAGGGCACTGAGCAGTACTTC; CDR3 protein: CASNPPGQGTEQYF; V gene: TRBV6-1; clone size: .; D gene: TRBD1; J gene: TRBJ2-7
CDR3 DNA: TGTGCCATCAGTGCCTCTGAGGGGCTCTATGGCTACACCTTC; CDR3 protein: CAISASEGLYGYTF; V gene: TRBV10-3; clone size: .; D gene: .; J gene: TRBJ1-2
CDR3 DNA: TGTGCCAGCAGTTACGCCCTGGGACAGGGAGACTACGAGCAGTACTTC; CDR3 protein: CASSYALGQGDYEQYF; V gene: TRBV28; clone size: .; D gene: TRBD1; J gene: TRBJ2-7
CDR3 DNA: TGTGCCAGCGGCGGCACAGGGGCATCAGAGACCCAGTACTTC; CDR3 protein: CASGGTGASETQYF; V gene: TRBV2; clone size: .; D gene: TRBD1; J gene: TRBJ2-5
CDR3 DNA: TGCGCCAGCAGCGTACAGGAGAACACTGAAGCTTTCTTT; CDR3 protein: CASSVQENTEAFF; V gene: TRBV5-1; clone size: once; D gene: .; J gene: TRBJ1-1
CDR3 DNA: TGCAGCGTTCGTGGACAGTTTTACGAGCAGTACTTC; CDR3 protein: CSVRGQFYEQYF; V gene: TRBV29-1; clone size: .; D gene: .; J gene: TRBJ2-7
CDR3 DNA: TGTGCCAGCACAGAGGGCACTGAAGCTTTCTTT; CDR3 protein: CASTEGTEAFF; V gene: TRBV2; clone size: once; D gene: .; J gene: TRBJ1-1
CDR3 DNA: TGTGCCAGCACCTCGGGGGGGAGCTACGAGCAGTACTTC; CDR3 protein: CASTSGGSYEQYF; V gene: TRBV6-5; clone size: few; D gene: TRBD2; J gene: TRBJ2-7
CDR3 DNA: TGTGCCAGCAGGCCGGGGACACCCGATTTGCAGTACTTC; CDR3 protein: CASRPGTPDLQYF; V gene: TRBV6-5; clone size: .; D gene: .; J gene: TRBJ2-7
CDR3 DNA: TGTGCCATCAGTGAGGCCTCAGAGCCCTACGAGCAGTACTTC; CDR3 protein: CAISEASEPYEQYF; V gene: TRBV10-3; clone size: .; D gene: .; J gene: TRBJ2-7
CDR3 DNA: TGTGCCAGCAGTTTGGCCATTCGAGGAGCCGGGGAGCTGTTTTTT; CDR3 protein: CASSLAIRGAGELFF; V gene: TRBV27; clone size: medium-sized; D gene: .; J gene: TRBJ2-2
CDR3 DNA: TGTGCCAGTAGTTATGGGCAGGAGCAGGTGGATGAGCAGTTCTTC; CDR3 protein: CASSYGQEQVDEQFF; V gene: TRBV19; clone size: .; D gene: .; J gene: TRBJ2-1
CDR3 DNA: TGTGCCATCAGTGAGTCGAGTACCCAAGAGACCCAGTACTTC; CDR3 protein: CAISESSTQETQYF; V gene: TRBV10-3; clone size: .; D gene: .; J gene: TRBJ2-5
CDR3 DNA: TGTGCCAGCAGCTTAGAGACAGGATTGCCCTCGGGAGTCTTC; CDR3 protein: CASSLETGLPSGVF; V gene: TRBV7-9; clone size: .; D gene: .; J gene: TRBJ2-1
CDR3 DNA: TGTGCCTCCACGACAGGGAACTACGAGCAGTACTTC; CDR3 protein: CASTTGNYEQYF; V gene: TRBV30; clone size: few; D gene: TRBD1; J gene: TRBJ2-7
CDR3 DNA: TGTGCCAGCAGTTTGGAAGGGGAAGGTGAGCAGTTCTTC; CDR3 protein: CASSLEGEGEQFF; V gene: TRBV6-4; clone size: few; D gene: .; J gene: TRBJ2-1
CDR3 DNA: TGTGCCAGCAGCAAACTACCGGGACAGGGTGGTATTGGCACCGGGGAGCTGTTTTTT; CDR3 protein: CASSKLPGQGGIGTGELFF; V gene: TRBV5-4; clone size: .; D gene: TRBD1; J gene: TRBJ2-2
CDR3 DNA: TGTGCCAGCAGCTTAGGTAGCGGGAGCTACGAGCAGTACTTC; CDR3 protein: CASSLGSGSYEQYF; V gene: TRBV5-4; clone size: once; D gene: TRBD2; J gene: TRBJ2-7
CDR3 DNA: TGTGCCAGCAGCGTAGGACAGTCCTCCTACGAGCAGTACTTC; CDR3 protein: CASSVGQSSYEQYF; V gene: TRBV9; clone size: .; D gene: .; J gene: TRBJ2-7
CDR3 DNA: TGTGCCAGCAGTGATTTCGGGGGGATGAACACTGAAGCTTTCTTT; CDR3 protein: CASSDFGGMNTEAFF; V gene: TRBV2; clone size: once; D gene: .; J gene: TRBJ1-1
CDR3 DNA: TGTGCCAGCAGTTATGGGGACACAAGGGGTGGCTACACCTTC; CDR3 protein: CASSYGDTRGGYTF; V gene: TRBV6-6; clone size: many; D gene: .; J gene: TRBJ1-2
CDR3 DNA: TGTGCCAGCAGCTTCAGGGGTGAAAAACTGTTTTTT; CDR3 protein: CASSFRGEKLFF; V gene: TRBV5-6; clone size: .; D gene: .; J gene: TRBJ1-4
CDR3 DNA: TGTGCCAGCATCCGGGAACAGAACACCGGGGAGCTGTTTTTT; CDR3 protein: CASIREQNTGELFF; V gene: TRBV2; clone size: .; D gene: .; J gene: TRBJ2-2
CDR3 DNA: TGTGCCAGCAGCCAAGGCCCTAGCGTCGGCGAGACCCAGTACTTC; CDR3 protein: CASSQGPSVGETQYF; V gene: TRBV4-2; clone size: .; D gene: .; J gene: TRBJ2-5
CDR3 DNA: TGTGCCTGGCGCCCGGAGGGGGAGACCCAGTACTTC; CDR3 protein: CAWRPEGETQYF; V gene: TRBV30; clone size: few; D gene: .; J gene: TRBJ2-5
CDR3 DNA: TGTGCCAGCAGTGAAGCCGGCTTGGGTACGCAGTATTTT; CDR3 protein: CASSEAGLGTQYF; V gene: TRBV6-1; clone size: .; D gene: .; J gene: TRBJ2-3
CDR3 DNA: TGCAGCGTTGAAGATCCTGAGCGGAGCTCCTACAATGAGCAGTTCTTC; CDR3 protein: CSVEDPERSSYNEQFF; V gene: TRBV29-1; clone size: .; D gene: .; J gene: TRBJ2-1
CDR3 DNA: TGTGCCATTGGACAGGGCGGTGAGACCCAGTACTTC; CDR3 protein: CAIGQGGETQYF; V gene: TRBV27; clone size: few; D gene: TRBD1; J gene: TRBJ2-5
CDR3 DNA: TGTGCCAGCGGTTCCAGGGAAACTCAGCCCCAGCATTTT; CDR3 protein: CASGSRETQPQHF; V gene: TRBV6-1; clone size: medium-sized; D gene: .; J gene: TRBJ1-5
CDR3 DNA: TGTGCCAGCAGCTCCCTACCGGGACTAGCGGGAGCTGGGGAGCTGTTTTTT; CDR3 protein: CASSSLPGLAGAGELFF; V gene: TRBV7-8; clone size: once; D gene: TRBD2; J gene: TRBJ2-2
CDR3 DNA: TGTGCCAGCAGCGACAGGGTGAACACTGAAGCTTTCTTT; CDR3 protein: CASSDRVNTEAFF; V gene: TRBV6-5; clone size: .; D gene: TRBD1; J gene: TRBJ1-1
CDR3 DNA: TGTGCCAGCAGACCAAGACAGCTGGGGGACACTGAAGCTTTCTTT; CDR3 protein: CASRPRQLGDTEAFF; V gene: TRBV6-6; clone size: few; D gene: .; J gene: TRBJ1-1
CDR3 DNA: TGTGCCAGTAGGATAGCCGGGACAGGGGGCATCGGGGCTTTCTTT; CDR3 protein: CASRIAGTGGIGAFF; V gene: TRBV19; clone size: .; D gene: TRBD1; J gene: TRBJ1-1
CDR3 DNA: TGTGCCAGCAGTCCAGGGACAGTTTACGAGCAGTACTTC; CDR3 protein: CASSPGTVYEQYF; V gene: TRBV6-5; clone size: .; D gene: TRBD1; J gene: TRBJ2-7
CDR3 DNA: TGTGCCACCAGCAGGTCCGGGACAGGGTGGGATCAGCCCCAGCATTTT; CDR3 protein: CATSRSGTGWDQPQHF; V gene: TRBV15; clone size: .; D gene: TRBD1; J gene: TRBJ1-5
CDR3 DNA: TGTGCCAGCCACAGGGACCATCAGCCCCAGCATTTT; CDR3 protein: CASHRDHQPQHF; V gene: TRBV28; clone size: .; D gene: .; J gene: TRBJ1-5
CDR3 DNA: TGTGCCAGCAGCTTAGGTCAGGGGCAGGGGAATGAGCAGTTCTTC; CDR3 protein: CASSLGQGQGNEQFF; V gene: TRBV13; clone size: .; D gene: .; J gene: TRBJ2-1